The clone carrying this T cell receptor (beta chain) turned up a few times. What it binds is not known. The conserved final phenylalanine or tryptophan is absent from the CDR3, which likely points to a read error. Per the original methods: Construction of a distant-metastasis classifier for papillary thyroid cancer relied on CDR3 differences across clinicopathological groups. TCRdb reanalyzed the PCR reads via MiXCR. These V and J calls rely on TCRdb rather than the paper's analysis. Of around 34,000 clones listed, around 28% were seen once; the top ten hold 7.8%. The data are from a study of metastatic and nonmetastatic thyroid tumors. The wider study: Repertoires of blood and of tissue (tumor or nodule) from malignant and benign thyroid patients were compared.

Overall study results and limits: In blood and tumor, TCR beta diversity was reportedly significantly higher in malignant thyroid tumors than in benign nodules.

Germline V CDR1 and CDR2: SNHLY, FYNNEI. This CDR3 contains 13 residues. V was pared by 7 bases and J by 9 bases, with 9 bases of the junction left unmatched. No patient received treatment before thyroid surgery. The chain combines TRBV2 with TRBJ2-1, with 7 bases fitting TRBD2. The sample consisted of blood. The receptor's source is a female donor with papillary thyroid cancer or a benign thyroid nodule (not recorded which). Some clones in this sample may be carry-over from other donors' samples. The DNA for the CDR3 is TGTGCCAGCATCATGGGAGGGGCTGGTGAGCAGTTCTCC. It encodes CASIMGGAGEQFS.